The table lists the clone carrying this T cell receptor beta chain with a few counts. Its antigen is not known. The primer mix had 60 Vbeta and 13 Jbeta primers. The table came from immunoSEQ multiplex PCR; TCRdb's copy has only in-frame clones and leaves some out. The sample gives approximately 45,000 clones, approximately 72% of which show up once; less than 3.5% is in the top ten. The data are from a study of cytomegalovirus exposure and HLA in healthy donors. General observations from the study: Several of the most significant clusters were apparently associated with common viral pathogens in a later analysis.

The germline gives CDR1 MGHDK, CDR2 SYGVNS. J lost 0 bases, V lost 4 bases, and 6 bases had no gene match. This CDR3 is 17 amino acids long. This sequence joins TRBV25-1 and TRBJ2-6, with 7 bases that match TRBD1. The sequencing sample was made of PBMCs. The TCR was taken from a woman aged 30 to 39 in good health and CMV-seronegative. In DNA, the CDR3 is TGTGCCAGCAGTGCCTCCCGGGACAGCTCTGGGGCCAACGTCCTGACTTTC. Translation: CASSASRDSSGANVLTF.